This record looks at one T cell receptor (beta chain) sequence and its context. Its antigen is unknown. It has no much larger one-base neighbor in the sample; base qualities were not kept. This sample is drawn from a study of T-cell reconstitution after alpha-beta-depleted transplantation in children (dated by TCRdb to about 2016). In the study overall: The study quantitatively tracked T-cell immune reconstitution after TCRalphabeta/CD19-depleted allogeneic hematopoietic cell transplantation in children using TCR repertoire profiling.

CDR1 and CDR2 are drawn from the germline V gene: SGHRS, YFSETQ. The CDR3 runs 13 residues from the cysteine to the phenylalanine. Solely the CDR3 DNA is kept, with 39 bases framed from the first base. V is pruned by 0 bases and J by 9 bases, leaving 6 bases of the junction without a gene match. The receptor library was made with PCR. Sequencing used an Illumina HiSeq 2500. To normalize quantification of the TCRbeta repertoire, the TCR libraries were built with molecular barcoding that relied on unique molecular identifiers. TCRdb reprocessing: public reads trimmed at Q25 with fastp, clones called with MiXCR, in-frame beta chains kept. Rows are combined by CDR3 protein, so each entry shows the most common genes and DNA. The sample contains about 610,000 distinct CDR3 sequences, over 9.5% of them found a single time. The ten top clones hold about 4% of the sample.

The sequenced sample was PBMCs from the stem cell graft donor, obtained from the stem cell graft. The TCR was taken from a human donor who donated a stem cell graft to a child with acute myeloid leukemia. The chain is made from TRBV5-1 and TRBJ2-7, with 7 middle bases fitting TRBD2. The CDR3 region has the sequence CASSLDVGRGQYF. The DNA sequence is given as TGCGCCAGCAGCTTGGACGTGGGGAGGGGGCAGTACTTC.